This TCR beta chain stems from a study of CD4 T cells in relation to SARS-CoV-2 and coronaviruses. Study at large: The restricting HLA molecule for shared crossreactive spike epitopes was mapped.

The repertoire was sequenced with immunoSEQ multiplex PCR; TCRdb's copy has only in-frame clones and lacks some. The table has around 28,000 clones, over 60% seen once. Germline V gene lookup returns CDR1 SGHTA and CDR2 FQGNSA. This CDR3 has 13 amino acids. Trimming pared 3 bases from V and 3 bases from J, leaving 6 bases between. Remarks on this clone: Its target is unknown.

The sample consisted of memory CD4+ T cells from PBMCs, cultured in vitro. This chain connects TRBV7-2 to TRBJ1-5; no reliable D call. The receptor was isolated from an adult with COVID-19. The CDR3 DNA is TGTGCCAGCAGCTTCGGCCTCAATCAGCCCCAGCATTTT. It encodes CASSFGLNQPQHF.